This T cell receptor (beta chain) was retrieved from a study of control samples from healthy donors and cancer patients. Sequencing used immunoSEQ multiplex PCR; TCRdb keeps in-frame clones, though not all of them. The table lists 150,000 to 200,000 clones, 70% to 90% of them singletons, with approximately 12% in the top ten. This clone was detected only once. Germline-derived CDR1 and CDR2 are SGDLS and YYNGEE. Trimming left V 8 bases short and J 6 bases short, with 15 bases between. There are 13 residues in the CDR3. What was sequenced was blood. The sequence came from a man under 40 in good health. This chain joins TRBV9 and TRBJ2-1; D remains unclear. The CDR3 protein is CASGVSLSNEQFF. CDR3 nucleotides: TGTGCCAGTGGGGTCTCACTTTCCAATGAGCAGTTCTTC.